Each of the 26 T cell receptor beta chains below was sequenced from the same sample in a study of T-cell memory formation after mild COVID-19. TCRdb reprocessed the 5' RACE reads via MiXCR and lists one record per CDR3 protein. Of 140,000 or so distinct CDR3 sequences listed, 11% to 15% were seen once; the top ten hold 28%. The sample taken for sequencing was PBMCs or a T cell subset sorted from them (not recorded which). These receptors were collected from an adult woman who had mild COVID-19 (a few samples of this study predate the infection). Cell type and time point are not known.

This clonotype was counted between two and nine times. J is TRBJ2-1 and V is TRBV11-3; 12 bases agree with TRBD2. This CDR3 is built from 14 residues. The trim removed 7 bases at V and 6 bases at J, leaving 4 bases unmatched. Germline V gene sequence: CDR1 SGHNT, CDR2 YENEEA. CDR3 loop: CASTRTSGTNEQFF. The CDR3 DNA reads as TGTGCCAGCACCCGGACTAGCGGGACCAATGAGCAGTTCTTC.

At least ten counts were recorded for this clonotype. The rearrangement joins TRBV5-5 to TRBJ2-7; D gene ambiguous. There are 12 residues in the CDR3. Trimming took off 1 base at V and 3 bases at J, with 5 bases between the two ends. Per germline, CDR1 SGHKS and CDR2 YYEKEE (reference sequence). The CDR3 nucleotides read TGTGCCAGCAGCTTGATTGGCTACGAGCAGTACTTC. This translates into CASSLIGYEQYF.

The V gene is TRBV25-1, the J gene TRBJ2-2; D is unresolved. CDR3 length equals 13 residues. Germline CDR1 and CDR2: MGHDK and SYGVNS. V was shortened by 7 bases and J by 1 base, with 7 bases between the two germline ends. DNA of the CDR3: TGTGCCAGCAAGCAGAAGAACACCGGGGAGCTGTTTTTT. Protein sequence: CASKQKNTGELFF.

The CDR3 DNA sequence: TGTGCCAGCAGCGCCCCTAGCGGGACTTACAATGAGCAGTTCTTC. This gives the protein CASSAPSGTYNEQFF. The chain employs TRBV9 and TRBJ2-1; 9 nucleotides agree with TRBD2. Germline V CDR1 and CDR2: SGDLS, YYNGEE. V shed 3 bases, J shed 4 bases, and the junction held 5 bases outside the gene matches. The CDR3 contains 15 residues.

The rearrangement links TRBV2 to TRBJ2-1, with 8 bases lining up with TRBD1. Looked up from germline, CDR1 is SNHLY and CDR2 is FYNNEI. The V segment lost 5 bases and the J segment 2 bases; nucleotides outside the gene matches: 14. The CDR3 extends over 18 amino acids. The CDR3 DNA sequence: TGTGCCAGCAGTCCTGTCGGACAGGGATTAGTGCCCTACAATGAGCAGTTCTTC. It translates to CASSPVGQGLVPYNEQFF.

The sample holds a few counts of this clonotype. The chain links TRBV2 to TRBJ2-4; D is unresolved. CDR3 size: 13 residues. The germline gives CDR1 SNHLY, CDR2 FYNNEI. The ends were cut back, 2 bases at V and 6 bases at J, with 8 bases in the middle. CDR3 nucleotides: TGTGCCAGCAGTGAAATTGGTGGAAACATTCAGTACTTC. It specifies CASSEIGGNIQYF.

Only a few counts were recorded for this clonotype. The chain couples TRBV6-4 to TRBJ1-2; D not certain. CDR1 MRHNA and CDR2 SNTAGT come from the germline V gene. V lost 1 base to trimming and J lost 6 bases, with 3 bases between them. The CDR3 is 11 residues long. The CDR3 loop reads CASSDLNGYTF. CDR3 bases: TGTGCCAGCAGTGACTTAAATGGCTACACCTTC.

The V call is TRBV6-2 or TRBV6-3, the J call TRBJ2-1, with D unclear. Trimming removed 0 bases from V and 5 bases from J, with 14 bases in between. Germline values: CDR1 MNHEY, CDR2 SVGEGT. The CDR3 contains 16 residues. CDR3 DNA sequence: TGTGCCAGCAGTTACTCGAGAGATCCGGGCCACAATGAGCAGTTCTTC. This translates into CASSYSRDPGHNEQFF.

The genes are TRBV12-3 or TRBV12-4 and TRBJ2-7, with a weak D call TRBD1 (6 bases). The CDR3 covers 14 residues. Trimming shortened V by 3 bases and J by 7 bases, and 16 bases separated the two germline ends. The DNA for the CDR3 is TGTGCCAGCAGTTTCATGGGGGCCTACTGGGAGCAGTACTTC. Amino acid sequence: CASSFMGAYWEQYF.

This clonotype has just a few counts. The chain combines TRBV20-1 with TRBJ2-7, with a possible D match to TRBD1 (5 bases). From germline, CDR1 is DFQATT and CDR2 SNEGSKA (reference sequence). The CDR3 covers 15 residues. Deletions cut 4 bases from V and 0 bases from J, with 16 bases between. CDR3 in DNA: TGCAGTGCTACCCTCTACATGGGGCCCTCCTACGAGCAGTACTTC. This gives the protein CSATLYMGPSYEQYF.

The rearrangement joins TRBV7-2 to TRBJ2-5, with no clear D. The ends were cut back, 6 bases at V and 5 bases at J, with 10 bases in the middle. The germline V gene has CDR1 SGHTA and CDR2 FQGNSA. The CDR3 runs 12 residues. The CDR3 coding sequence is TGTGCCAGCAGTTCATGGCCGGAGACCCAGTACTTC. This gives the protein CASSSWPETQYF.

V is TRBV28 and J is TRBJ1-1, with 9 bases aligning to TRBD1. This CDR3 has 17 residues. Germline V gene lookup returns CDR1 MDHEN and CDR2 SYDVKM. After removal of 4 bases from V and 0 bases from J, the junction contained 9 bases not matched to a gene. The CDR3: CASSSSDRGSMNTEAFF. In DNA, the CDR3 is TGTGCCAGCAGTTCATCGGACAGGGGAAGCATGAACACTGAAGCTTTCTTT.

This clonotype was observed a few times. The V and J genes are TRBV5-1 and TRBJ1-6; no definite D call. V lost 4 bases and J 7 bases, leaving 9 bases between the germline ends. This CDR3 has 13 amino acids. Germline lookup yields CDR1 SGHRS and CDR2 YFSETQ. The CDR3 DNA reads TGCGCCAGCAGCGCGGAACAAAATTCACCCCTCCACTTT. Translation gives CASSAEQNSPLHF.

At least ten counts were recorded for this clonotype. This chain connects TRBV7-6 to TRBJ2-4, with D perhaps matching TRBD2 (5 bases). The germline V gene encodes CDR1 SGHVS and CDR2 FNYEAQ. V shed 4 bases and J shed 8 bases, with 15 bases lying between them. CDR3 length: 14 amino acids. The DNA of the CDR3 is TGTGCCAGCAGCTCCACCGGCCCGAGGGACATTCAGTACTTC. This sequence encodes CASSSTGPRDIQYF.

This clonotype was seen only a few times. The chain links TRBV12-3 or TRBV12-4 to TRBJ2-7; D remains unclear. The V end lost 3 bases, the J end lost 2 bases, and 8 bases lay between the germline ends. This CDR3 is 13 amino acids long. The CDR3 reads CASSFLGAYEQYF. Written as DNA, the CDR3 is TGTGCCAGCAGTTTTCTTGGGGCCTACGAGCAGTACTTC.

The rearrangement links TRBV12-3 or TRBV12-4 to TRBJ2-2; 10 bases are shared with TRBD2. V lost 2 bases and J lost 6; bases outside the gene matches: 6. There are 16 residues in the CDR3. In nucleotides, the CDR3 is TGTGCCAGCAGTTTATCTCAGCGGGGGGGCCCCGGGGAGCTGTTTTTT. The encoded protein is CASSLSQRGGPGELFF.

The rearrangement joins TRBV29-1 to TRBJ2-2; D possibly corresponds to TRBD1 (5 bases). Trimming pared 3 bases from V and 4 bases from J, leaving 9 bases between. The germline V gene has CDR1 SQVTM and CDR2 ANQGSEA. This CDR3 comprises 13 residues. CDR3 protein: CSVDRQGTGELFF. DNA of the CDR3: TGCAGCGTTGACCGGCAGGGCACCGGGGAGCTGTTTTTT.

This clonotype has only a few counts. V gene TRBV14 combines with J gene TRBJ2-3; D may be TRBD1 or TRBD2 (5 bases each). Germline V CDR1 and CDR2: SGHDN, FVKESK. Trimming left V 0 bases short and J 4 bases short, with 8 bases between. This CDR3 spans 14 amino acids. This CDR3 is CASSQDRGADTQYF. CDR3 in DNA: TGTGCCAGCAGCCAAGATAGAGGGGCAGATACGCAGTATTTT.

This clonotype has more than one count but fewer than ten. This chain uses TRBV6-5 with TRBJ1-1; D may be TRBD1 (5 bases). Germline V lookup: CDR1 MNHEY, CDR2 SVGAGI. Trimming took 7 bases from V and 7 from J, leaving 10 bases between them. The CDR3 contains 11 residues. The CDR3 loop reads CASNRGHEAFF. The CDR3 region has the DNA TGTGCCAGCAACCGGGGCCATGAAGCTTTCTTT.

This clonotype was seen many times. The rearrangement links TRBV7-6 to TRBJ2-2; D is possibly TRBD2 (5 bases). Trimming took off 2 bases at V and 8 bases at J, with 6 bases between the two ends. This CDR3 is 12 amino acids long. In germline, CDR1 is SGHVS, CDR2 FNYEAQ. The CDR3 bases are TGTGCCAGCAGCTTAAGAGGGGGGGAGCTGTTTTTT. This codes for CASSLRGGELFF.

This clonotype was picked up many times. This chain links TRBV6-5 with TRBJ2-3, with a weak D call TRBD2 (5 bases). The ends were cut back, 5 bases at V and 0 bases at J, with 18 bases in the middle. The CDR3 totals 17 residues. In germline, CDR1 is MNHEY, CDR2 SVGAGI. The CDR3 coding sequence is TGTGCCAGCAGTCCCCCCCGAGGGCGCCTTAGCACAGATACGCAGTATTTT. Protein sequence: CASSPPRGRLSTDTQYF.

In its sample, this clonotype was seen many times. The CDR3, as DNA: TGTGCCAGCAGTTACTCGATTGGCTCAGGGCAGTTCTTC. Protein: CASSYSIGSGQFF. The V and J genes are TRBV6-6 and TRBJ2-1; D call uncertain. CDR3 length equals 13 residues. The V and J ends lost 0 bases and 12 bases respectively, with 12 bases between them. Germline lookup yields CDR1 MNHNY and CDR2 SVGAGI (reference sequence).

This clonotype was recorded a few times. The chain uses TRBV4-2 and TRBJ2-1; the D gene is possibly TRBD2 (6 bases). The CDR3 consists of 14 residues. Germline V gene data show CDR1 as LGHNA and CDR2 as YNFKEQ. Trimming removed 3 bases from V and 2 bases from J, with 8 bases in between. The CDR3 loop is CASSHGSAYNEQFF. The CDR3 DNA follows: TGTGCCAGCAGCCACGGGAGCGCCTACAATGAGCAGTTCTTC.

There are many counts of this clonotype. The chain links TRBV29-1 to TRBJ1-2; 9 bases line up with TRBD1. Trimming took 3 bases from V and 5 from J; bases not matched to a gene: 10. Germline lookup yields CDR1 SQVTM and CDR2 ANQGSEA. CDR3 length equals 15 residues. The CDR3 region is CSVDSRDREPYGYTF. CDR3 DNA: TGCAGCGTTGATAGCCGGGACAGGGAACCGTATGGCTACACCTTC.

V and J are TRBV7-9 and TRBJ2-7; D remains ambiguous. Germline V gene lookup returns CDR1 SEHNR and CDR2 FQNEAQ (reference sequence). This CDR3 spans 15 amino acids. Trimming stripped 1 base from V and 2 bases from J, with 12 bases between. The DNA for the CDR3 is TGTGCCAGCAGCTTAGAGGGCATTGGGACCTACGAGCAGTACTTC. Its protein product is CASSLEGIGTYEQYF.

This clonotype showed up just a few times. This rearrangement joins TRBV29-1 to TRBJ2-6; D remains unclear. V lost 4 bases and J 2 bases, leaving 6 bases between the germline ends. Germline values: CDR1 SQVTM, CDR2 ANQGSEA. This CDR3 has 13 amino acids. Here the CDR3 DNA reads TGCAGCGTTGTGGGGACTGGGGCCAACGTCCTGACTTTC. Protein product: CSVVGTGANVLTF.